What follows describes a single TCR beta chain. Its antigen is as yet unknown. The CDR3 is 13 residues long. V was trimmed by 6 bases and J by 1 base, leaving 10 bases between them. Germline V gene sequence: CDR1 KGHSH, CDR2 LQKENI. The sample is drawn from a study of shared clonotypes between healthy human individuals. Across the whole study: Researchers drew samples from two women and three men aged 18 to 49. Each donor had three CD4 naive, three CD4 memory, two CD8 naive and one CD8 memory plate. Study-wide results and caveats: Between a handful of donors, naive CD4 clonotypes were shared at a level of about 5.3%. Clonotype sharing among donors, it was expected, would be affected by sequencing depth.

Generated by immunoSEQ multiplex PCR, the TCRdb table keeps only in-frame clones and is missing some. The sample carries some 680,000 clones, roughly 73% recorded once. The sample comprised memory CD4+ T cells sorted from blood. Indicated subset: CD45RA-negative fraction. This clonotype originated in a woman under 40 in good health. The chain employs TRBV18 and TRBJ2-7, with a tentative D call TRBD1 (6 bases). The CDR3 DNA reads as TGTGCCAGCTCTCTTGACAGGTCCTACGAGCAGTACTTC. Its translation: CASSLDRSYEQYF.